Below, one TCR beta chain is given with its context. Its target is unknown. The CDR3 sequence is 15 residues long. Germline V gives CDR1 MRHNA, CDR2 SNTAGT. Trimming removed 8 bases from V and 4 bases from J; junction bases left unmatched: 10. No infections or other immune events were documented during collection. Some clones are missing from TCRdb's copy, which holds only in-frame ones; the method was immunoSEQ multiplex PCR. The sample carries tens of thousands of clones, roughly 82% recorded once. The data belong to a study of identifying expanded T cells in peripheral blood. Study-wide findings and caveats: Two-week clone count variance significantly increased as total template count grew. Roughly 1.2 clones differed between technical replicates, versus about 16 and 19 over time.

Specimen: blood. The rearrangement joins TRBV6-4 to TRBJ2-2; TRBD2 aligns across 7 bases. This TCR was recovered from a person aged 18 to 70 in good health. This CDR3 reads CASSITSDPTGELFF. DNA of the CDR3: TGTGCCAGCTCCATCACTAGCGACCCCACCGGGGAGCTGTTTTTT.